The 2 T cell receptor beta chains presented below share a single source sample, sequenced in a study of shared clonotypes between healthy human individuals. Profiling relied on immunoSEQ multiplex PCR, and the TCRdb table lists in-frame clones only, not all of them. The table has some 1.5 million clones, around 97% seen once. The sequenced sample was naive CD4+ T cells sorted from blood. Subset noted: CD45RA+ positively selected. The receptors here all came from a man under 40 in good health.

The CDR3 DNA sequence: TGTGCCAGCAGCTTAGGGACCGCGAGGGCTTTCTTT. Translation gives CASSLGTARAFF. The genes are TRBV7-8 and TRBJ1-1; D is uncertain. Germline V gives CDR1 SGHVS, CDR2 FQNEAQ. V lost 1 base, J lost 11 bases, and 11 bases lay in between. The CDR3 loop spans 12 amino acids.

CDR3 bases: TGCGCCAGCAGCCACACTCGGACCCCTCGGGGGGAGCAGTACTTC. Its translation is CASSHTRTPRGEQYF. V and J are TRBV10-2 and TRBJ2-7; D perhaps matches TRBD2 (6 bases). CDR3 length equals 15 residues. CDR1 is WSHSY, CDR2 SAAADI, per germline. V was pared by 6 bases and J by 7 bases, with 22 bases between.